Below, 15 T cell receptor beta chains from the same sample are listed, as sequenced in a study of cytotoxic CD8 clonotypes in ibrutinib-treated CLL. Profiled with immunoSEQ multiplex PCR; TCRdb holds only in-frame clones, not every one. The sample has approximately 340,000 clones; roughly two thirds are singletons. Sequencing used PBMCs, obtained after 36 months of ibrutinib treatment. These receptor sequences come from a human donor with chronic lymphocytic leukemia.

For the CDR3, the DNA is TGTGCCAGCAGCTCGGGAGGGAATGAGCAGTTCTTC. This translates into CASSSGGNEQFF. This chain connects TRBV7-3 to TRBJ2-1; TRBD2 agrees at 8 bases. Germline assignment: CDR1 SGHTA and CDR2 FQGTGA. This CDR3 is built from 12 residues. V was pared by 4 bases and J by 7 bases, with 0 bases of the junction left unmatched.

The rearrangement links TRBV12-2 to TRBJ2-7; the table's D call, TRBD2, has no DNA check behind it. TRBV12-2 is a pseudogene locus. The CDR3 has 17 residues. The CDR3 coding sequence is TGTGCAAGTCGCTTTCCTAGCGGGAGGAAAGCCTCCTACGAGCAGTACTTC. As protein: CASRFPSGRKASYEQYF.

The gene calls are TRBV28 and TRBJ2-6, with TRBD2 identical over 11 bases. The CDR3 has 17 residues. From germline, CDR1 is MDHEN and CDR2 SYDVKM. The V segment lost 3 bases and the J segment 3 bases; nucleotides outside the gene matches: 4. As DNA, the CDR3 is TGTGCCAGCAGTTTCACTAGCGGGAGTTATGGGGCCAACGTCCTGACTTTC. This codes for CASSFTSGSYGANVLTF.

This chain connects TRBV10-1 to TRBJ1-1; 8 bases are shared with TRBD1. Germline V CDR1 and CDR2: WNHNN, SYGVQD (reference sequence). The CDR3 loop spans 15 amino acids. The J segment lost 4 bases and the V segment lost 4 bases, leaving 8 bases of the junction unmatched. CDR3 loop: CASSAPGQGSTEAFF. DNA for the CDR3: TGCGCCAGCAGTGCCCCAGGACAGGGAAGCACTGAAGCTTTCTTT.

The chain employs TRBV9 and TRBJ2-5; TRBD2 aligns across 9 bases. Germline V gene lookup returns CDR1 SGDLS and CDR2 YYNGEE. J gave up 2 bases and V 7 bases, and 12 bases lay outside the gene matches. There are 16 residues in the CDR3. CDR3 nucleotides: TGTGCCAGCGCACATCCTGGGAGCGGGGGGCAAGAGACCCAGTACTTC. It specifies CASAHPGSGGQETQYF.

The V gene is TRBV7-6, the J gene TRBJ2-5; D is ambiguous. Trimming stripped 1 base from V and 5 bases from J, with 8 bases between. Germline V lookup: CDR1 SGHVS, CDR2 FNYEAQ. CDR3 length: 13 residues. The CDR3 DNA follows: TGTGCCAGCAGCTTAGTTGGGTCGGAGACCCAGTACTTC. This sequence encodes CASSLVGSETQYF.

The chain is built from TRBV25-1 and TRBJ2-7; 12 positions agree with TRBD1. CDR1 and CDR2 from the germline V gene are MGHDK and SYGVNS. The V and J ends lost 7 bases and 4 bases, in that order; junction bases with no gene match: 5. The CDR3 has 14 residues. In nucleotides, the CDR3 is TGTGCCAGCACCGGGGACAGGGGGCCGTACGAGCAGTACTTC. This sequence encodes CASTGDRGPYEQYF.

V usage is TRBV28 and J usage is TRBJ2-7, with 10 bases fitting TRBD2. CDR3 length: 15 residues. Germline V gene data show CDR1 as MDHEN and CDR2 as SYDVKM. V was clipped by 3 bases and J by 3 bases; unmatched bases: 5. The CDR3 spells CASSFSSGSGYEQYF. CDR3 DNA: TGTGCCAGCAGTTTTTCTAGCGGGAGTGGCTACGAGCAGTACTTC.

This chain links TRBV7-9 with TRBJ1-2; D is perhaps TRBD1 (6 bases). V was cut by 5 bases and J by 4 bases, with 14 bases left in between. CDR1 is SEHNR, CDR2 FQNEAQ, per germline (reference sequence). This CDR3 spans 14 amino acids. DNA for the CDR3: TGTGCCAGCAGCCGTCAGGGGAATGGCTATGGCTACACCTTC. Protein product: CASSRQGNGYGYTF.

The chain uses TRBV19 and TRBJ2-3; a possible D gene is TRBD2 (5 bases). The CDR3 totals 16 residues. With 2 bases removed from V and 0 bases from J, the gap between germline ends came to 12 bases. The germline V gene encodes CDR1 LNHDA and CDR2 SQIVND (reference sequence). Written as DNA, the CDR3 is TGTGCCAGTAGTATACTGAGCGGTTATAGCACAGATACGCAGTATTTT. This gives the protein CASSILSGYSTDTQYF.

CDR3 region: CASSLAADRAALFF. CDR3 bases: TGCGCCAGCAGCTTGGCCGCGGACAGGGCTGCGCTGTTTTTT. J is TRBJ2-2 and V is TRBV5-1, with 8 bases matching TRBD1. The CDR3 extends over 14 amino acids. Looked up from germline, CDR1 is SGHRS and CDR2 is YFSETQ. The J segment lost 13 bases and the V segment lost 0 bases, leaving 8 bases of the junction unmatched. Full variable domain (remainder filled in from reference TRBV5-1 and TRBJ2-2): KAGVTQTPRYLIKTRGQQVTLSCSPISGHRSVSWYQQTPGQGLQFLFEYFSETQRNKGNFPGRFSGRQFSNSRSEMNVSTLELGDSALYLCASSLAADRAALFFGEGSRLTVL.

In its sample, this clone was seen a few times. The chain is built from TRBV27 and TRBJ2-3; D is uncertain. This CDR3 has 15 amino acids. The germline CDR1 and CDR2 sequences are MNHEY and SMNVEV (reference sequence). Trimming removed 8 bases at V and 0 bases at J, with 15 bases between. CDR3 DNA: TGTGCCAGCGGAAAGGGAACTGCAAGCACAGATACGCAGTATTTT. It encodes CASGKGTASTDTQYF.

V and J are TRBV11-3 and TRBJ1-2; no clear D. The CDR3 contains 14 residues. The germline V gene encodes CDR1 SGHNT and CDR2 YENEEA. Trimming took 5 bases from V and 4 from J, leaving 14 bases between them. The CDR3: CASSLNTLAYGYTF. The CDR3 bases are TGTGCCAGCAGCCTCAACACGTTGGCCTATGGCTACACCTTC.

CDR3 region: CASSPGQGTTGELFF. DNA for the CDR3: TGCGCCAGCAGCCCGGGACAGGGGACCACCGGGGAGCTGTTTTTT. V is TRBV4-1 and J is TRBJ2-2; 10 nucleotides match TRBD1. The germline CDR1 and CDR2 sequences are MGHRA and YSYEKL. V lost 4 bases, J lost 4 bases, and 3 bases stayed unmatched. The CDR3 runs 15 residues.

Of note for this clone: The DNA is omitted, as the CDR3 cannot be located on it reliably, and the CDR3 follows TCRdb's listing. The chain couples TRBV29-1 to TRBJ2-7; the table names TRBD2, a call not compared with the DNA. Germline loops: CDR1 SQVTM, CDR2 ANQGSEA. The CDR3 is 11 amino acids long, termini counted. The CDR3 region is CSVVGSGSAYF.